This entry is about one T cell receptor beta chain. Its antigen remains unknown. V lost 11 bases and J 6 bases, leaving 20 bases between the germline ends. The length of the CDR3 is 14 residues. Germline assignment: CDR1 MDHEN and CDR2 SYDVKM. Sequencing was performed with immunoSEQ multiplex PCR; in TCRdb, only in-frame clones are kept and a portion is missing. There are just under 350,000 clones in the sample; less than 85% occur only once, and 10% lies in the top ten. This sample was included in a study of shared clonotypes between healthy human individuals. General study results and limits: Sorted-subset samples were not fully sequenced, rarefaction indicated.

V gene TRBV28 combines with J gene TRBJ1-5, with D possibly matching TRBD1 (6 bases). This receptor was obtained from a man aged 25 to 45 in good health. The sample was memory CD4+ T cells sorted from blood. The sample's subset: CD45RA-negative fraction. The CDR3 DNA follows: TGTGCCTCAATTGACAGGTTGGTTGGTCAGCCCCAGCATTTT. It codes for CASIDRLVGQPQHF.